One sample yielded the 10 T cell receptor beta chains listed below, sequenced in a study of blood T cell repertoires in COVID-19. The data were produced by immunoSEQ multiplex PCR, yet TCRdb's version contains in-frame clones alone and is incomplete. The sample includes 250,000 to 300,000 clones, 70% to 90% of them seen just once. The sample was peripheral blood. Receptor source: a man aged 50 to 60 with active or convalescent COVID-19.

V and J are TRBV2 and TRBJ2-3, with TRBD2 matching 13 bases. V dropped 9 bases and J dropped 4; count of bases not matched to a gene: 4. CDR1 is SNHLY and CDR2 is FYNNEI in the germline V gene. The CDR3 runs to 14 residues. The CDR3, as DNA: TGTGCCAGTGGACTAGCGGGAGTAGCAGATACGCAGTATTTT. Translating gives CASGLAGVADTQYF.

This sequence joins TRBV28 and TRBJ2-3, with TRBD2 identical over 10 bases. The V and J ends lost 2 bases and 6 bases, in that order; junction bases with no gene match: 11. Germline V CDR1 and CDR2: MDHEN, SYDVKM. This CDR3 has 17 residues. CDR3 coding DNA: TGTGCCAGCAGTTTACCCCCTTGGGGGACTAGCGTGGATACGCAGTATTTT. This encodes CASSLPPWGTSVDTQYF.

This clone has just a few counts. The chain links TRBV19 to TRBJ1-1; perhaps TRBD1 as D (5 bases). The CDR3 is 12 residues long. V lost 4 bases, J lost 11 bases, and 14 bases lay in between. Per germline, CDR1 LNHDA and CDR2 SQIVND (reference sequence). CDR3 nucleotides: TGTGCCAGTAGTAATCCAGGAACAGGCGCTTTCTTT. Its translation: CASSNPGTGAFF.

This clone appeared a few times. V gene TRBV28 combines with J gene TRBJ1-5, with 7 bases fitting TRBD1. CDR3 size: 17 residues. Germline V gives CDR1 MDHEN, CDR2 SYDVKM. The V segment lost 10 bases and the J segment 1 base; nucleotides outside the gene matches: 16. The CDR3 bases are TGTGCCATTTCACTACAGGGGTTCGGTTTAAGCAATCAGCCCCAGCATTTT. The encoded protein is CAISLQGFGLSNQPQHF. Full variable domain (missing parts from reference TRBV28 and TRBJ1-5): DVKVTQSSRYLVKRTGEKVFLECVQDMDHENMFWYRQDPGLGLRLIYFSYDVKMKEKGDIPEGYSVSREKKERFSLILESASTNQTSMYLCAISLQGFGLSNQPQHFGDGTRLSIL.

The CDR3 protein is CASTLTANTEAFF. In DNA form, the CDR3 reads TGTGCCAGCACCCTCACAGCGAACACTGAAGCTTTCTTT. The chain has TRBV7-9 and TRBJ1-1; D is uncertain. Germline V gene sequence: CDR1 SEHNR, CDR2 FQNEAQ (reference sequence). CDR3 length equals 13 residues. Trimming stripped 7 bases from V and 1 base from J, with 10 bases between.

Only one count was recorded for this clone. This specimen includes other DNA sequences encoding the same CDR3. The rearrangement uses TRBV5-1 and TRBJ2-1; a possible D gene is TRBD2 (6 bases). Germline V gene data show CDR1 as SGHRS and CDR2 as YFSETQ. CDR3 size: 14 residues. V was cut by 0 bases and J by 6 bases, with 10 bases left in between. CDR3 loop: CASSLGLASNEQFF. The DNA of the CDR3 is TGCGCCAGCAGCTTGGGCCTAGCGTCCAATGAGCAGTTCTTC.

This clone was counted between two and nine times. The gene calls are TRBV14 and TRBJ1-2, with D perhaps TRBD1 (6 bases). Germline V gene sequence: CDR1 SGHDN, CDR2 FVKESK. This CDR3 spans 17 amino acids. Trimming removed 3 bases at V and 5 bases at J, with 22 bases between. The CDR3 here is CASSQPTGPKVGYGYTF. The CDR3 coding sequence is TGTGCCAGCAGCCAGCCGACAGGTCCGAAGGTGGGGTATGGCTACACCTTC.

CDR3 in amino acids: CASSLEGLPQETQYF. The CDR3 bases are TGCGCCAGCAGCCTAGAGGGACTACCCCAAGAGACCCAGTACTTC. J is TRBJ2-5 and V is TRBV4-1, with TRBD2 matching 7 bases. V lost 4 bases, J lost 1 base, and 6 bases stayed unmatched. Germline assignment: CDR1 MGHRA and CDR2 YSYEKL. The CDR3 has 15 amino acids.

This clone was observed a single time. CDR3: CATSRETRPQGASDTQYF. In DNA form, the CDR3 reads TGTGCCACCAGCAGAGAGACCCGCCCACAGGGGGCATCGGATACGCAGTATTTT. The J gene is TRBJ2-3, the V gene TRBV15; 9 nucleotides match TRBD1. Germline CDR1 and CDR2: LNHNV and YYDKDF (reference sequence). There are 18 residues in the CDR3. Losses at the gene ends were 0 bases for V and 6 bases for J; bases not matched to a gene: 13.

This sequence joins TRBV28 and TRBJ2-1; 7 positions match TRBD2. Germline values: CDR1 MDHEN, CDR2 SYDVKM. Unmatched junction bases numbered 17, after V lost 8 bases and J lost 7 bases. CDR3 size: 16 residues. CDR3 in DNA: TGTGCCAGCGCATCGACTAGCAGGCGACCGGGGAATGAGCAGTTCTTC. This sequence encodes CASASTSRRPGNEQFF.